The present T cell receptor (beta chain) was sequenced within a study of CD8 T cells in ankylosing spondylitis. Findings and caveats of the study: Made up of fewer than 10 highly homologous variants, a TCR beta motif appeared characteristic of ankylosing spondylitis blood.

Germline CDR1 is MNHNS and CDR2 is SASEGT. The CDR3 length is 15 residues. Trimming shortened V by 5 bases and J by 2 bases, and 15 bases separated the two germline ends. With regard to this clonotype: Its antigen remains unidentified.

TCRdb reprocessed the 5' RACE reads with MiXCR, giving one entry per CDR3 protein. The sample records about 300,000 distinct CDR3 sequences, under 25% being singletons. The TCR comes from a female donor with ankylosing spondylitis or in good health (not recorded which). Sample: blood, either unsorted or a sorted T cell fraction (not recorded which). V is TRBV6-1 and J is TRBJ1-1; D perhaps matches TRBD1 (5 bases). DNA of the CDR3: TGTGCCAGCAGTACGATATCAGGGACCAACACTGAAGCTTTCTTT. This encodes CASSTISGTNTEAFF.